This T cell receptor (beta chain) was sequenced for a study of T-cell memory formation after mild COVID-19 (dated by TCRdb to the early 2020s). Regarding the complete study: TCR sequence clusters from the two donors were largely donor specific. In a couple of donors, T-cell clones that expanded and contracted after mild COVID-19 were followed by sequencing TCRalpha and TCRbeta repertoires longitudinally. Two young, previously healthy adult volunteers, one female and one male, were included in the cohort.

V is clipped by 5 bases and J by 2 bases, and the sequence between their germline boundaries is 13 bases long. CDR3 length: 15 amino acids, cysteine to phenylalanine. Only CDR3 DNA is held: 45 bases, read in frame from base 1. The germline V gene sets CDR1 to SGHVS and CDR2 to FQNEAQ. Instrument on record: Illumina NovaSeq 6000. TCRalpha and TCRbeta cDNA libraries were built by 5'RACE with constant-segment primers, adding sample barcodes and unique molecular identifiers. RNA was extracted from every sample with Trizol reagent. The libraries were amplified in two PCR steps, and the second step added a second sample barcode and Illumina TruSeq adapters. Sequencing of the libraries was done on an Illumina NovaSeq, producing 2 x 150 bp paired-end reads. From the authors' description of their analysis: With migec v1.2.7, reads were demultiplexed and then collapsed into UMI-guided consensus sequences. Using mixcr v2.1.11, the UMI consensuses were aligned to TRA and TRB V and J templates and assembled into clonotypes. Expanded or contracted clonotypes were those called significant by both edgeR and NoisET, with noise models trained on biological replicates. For edgeR calls, the cutoffs were a false discovery rate-adjusted p below 0.01 and a log2 fold-change threshold of 1. As an exploratory analysis of dynamics, max-normalized trajectories of the 1000 most abundant clonotypes were examined by PCA with hierarchical clustering. Separately sequenced CD4+ and CD8+ repertoires were used to assign a CD4 or CD8 phenotype to each responding clone. The public reads were run again by TCRdb, first through fastp at Q25 and then through MiXCR, and only productive beta chains were kept. Each CDR3 protein gets just one entry, which takes the most common genes and DNA from the rows behind it. The V and J calls and clone size come from TCRdb's table, not from the authors' own analysis. The sample profile shows around 130,000 distinct CDR3 sequences; around 15% of them were found once. The ten largest clones represent around 28% of the sample.

What the authors observed across the whole study: Clones contracting from day 15 to 85 had balanced CD4/CD8 phenotypes, while a second wave expanding from day 15 to 37 was biased towards CD4+. The study included only a couple of mild cases, and larger cohorts that include severe cases with pre-infection samples were judged to be necessary. Contracting CD4+ clones turned up mainly in the CM and EM memory subsets, whereas EMRA was where CD8+ clones were enriched. The second-wave clones that peaked on day 37 were not confirmed to be SARS-CoV-2 specific. Some responding clones were found in pre-infection memory, which suggests that pre-existing cross-reactive memory T cells took part in the SARS-CoV-2 response.

Notes on this clonotype: The clone's antigen remains unknown. It has no much larger one-base neighbor in the sample; base qualities were not kept.

Ficoll-Paque density gradient centrifugation was used to isolate PBMCs. The chain is made from TRBV7-8 and TRBJ2-1, and the D gene may be TRBD1, 6 bases matching. The clonotype was recovered from an adult woman who had mild COVID-19 (a few samples of this study predate the infection). The sample titles of this study are shuffled in the database, so cell type and time point are left out; the donor was told from shared clones. Sample: PBMCs or a T cell subset sorted from them (not recorded which). The bases are TGTGCCAGCAGCGCCCGGGACACTGCCTACAATGAGCAGTTCTTC. Its protein product is CASSARDTAYNEQFF.